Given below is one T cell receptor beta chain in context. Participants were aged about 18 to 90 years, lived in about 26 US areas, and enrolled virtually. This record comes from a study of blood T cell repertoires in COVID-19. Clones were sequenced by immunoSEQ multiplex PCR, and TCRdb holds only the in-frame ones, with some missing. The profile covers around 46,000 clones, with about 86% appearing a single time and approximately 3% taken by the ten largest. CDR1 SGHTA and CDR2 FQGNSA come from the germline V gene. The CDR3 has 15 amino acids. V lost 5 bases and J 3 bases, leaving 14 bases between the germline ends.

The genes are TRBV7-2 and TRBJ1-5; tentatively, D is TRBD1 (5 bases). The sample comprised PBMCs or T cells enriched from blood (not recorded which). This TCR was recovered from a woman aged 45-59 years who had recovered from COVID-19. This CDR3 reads CASSRRDAYNQPQHF. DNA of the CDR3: TGTGCCAGCAGCCGGCGGGACGCCTACAATCAGCCCCAGCATTTT.